These T cell receptor beta chains were read from a single sample in a study of identical twins' blood T cells. TCRdb re-called the 5' RACE reads with MiXCR, one entry per CDR3 protein. Here the sample spans 300,000 to 400,000 distinct CDR3 sequences, around 30% being singletons. Specimen: PBMCs. The receptors stem from a woman between 18 and 50 years old in good health. The conserved cysteine and the conserved F or W are not part of the CDR3 here. The D gene is left open where the match is weak.

>12|TRBJ2-1|TRBD1|TRBV29-1
SVDPGQGAYEQF
>12|TRBJ2-1|NA|TRBV20-1
SAKVGGTYNEQF
>14|TRBJ2-3|NA|TRBV3-1
ASSQDRGLRTDTQY
>11|TRBJ1-2|NA|TRBV29-1
SVQGVRDYGYT
>12|TRBJ1-1|TRBD1|TRBV7-6
ASSLQGGYTEAF
>12|TRBJ2-2|NA|TRBV30
AWSVHSHTGELF
>10|TRBJ1-4|NA|TRBV18
ASQGLDEKLF
>13|TRBJ2-7|NA|TRBV4-1
ASSQATGDYYEQY
>11|TRBJ2-3|TRBD1|TRBV20-1
SALQGVTDTQY
>13|TRBJ2-7|TRBD2|TRBV9
ASSVGLAGSIEQY
>12|TRBJ1-1|NA|TRBV29-1
SVSKTAMNTEAF
>12|TRBJ1-2|TRBD1|TRBV29-1
SVVGRGQGYGYT
>13|TRBJ2-3|TRBD1|TRBV7-9
ASSARDRDMNTQY
>14|TRBJ1-1|NA|TRBV5-1
ASSLGASTENTEAF
>12|TRBJ2-2|TRBD2|TRBV29-1
SVGGGRDTGELF
>12|TRBJ2-7|NA|TRBV5-4
ASRRLGAKYEQY
>10|TRBJ1-5|NA|TRBV10-3
AIREGNQPQH
>11|TRBJ1-1|NA|TRBV29-1
SPLGGSNTEAF
>13|TRBJ2-7|TRBD1|TRBV6-6
ASSYPGQGSYEQY
>10|TRBJ2-3|NA|TRBV10-3
AIGSSGDTQY
>14|TRBJ1-4|TRBD1|TRBV2
ASRDRGRLVDEKLF
>10|TRBJ1-1|NA|TRBV5-6
ASSRTRSGAF
>14|NA|NA|TRBV19
ASSIDPGLNTDTQH
>12|TRBJ2-1|NA|TRBV9
ASSPWESYNEQF
>10|TRBJ2-1|NA|TRBV18
ASSPLREEQF
>12|TRBJ2-3|NA|TRBV7-9
ASSSTDSTDTQY
>12|TRBJ1-2|NA|TRBV19
ASASRVMNYGYT
>13|TRBJ1-1|NA|TRBV11-3
ASSFGQGGATEAF
>10|TRBJ1-2|NA|TRBV7-2
ASSATWYGYT
>14|TRBJ1-5|NA|TRBV4-3
ASSPSTAKPNQPQH
>14|TRBJ1-3|TRBD1|TRBV5-6
ASSLVAGGSGNTIY
>9|TRBJ1-2|NA|TRBV19
ASSTLINQA
>13|TRBJ1-2|NA|TRBV7-7
ASTVSAILNYGYT
>11|TRBJ1-2|NA|TRBV12-3/TRBV12-4
ASSRTGRDGYT
>8|TRBJ2-1|NA|TRBV9
ASTPKRQF
>13|TRBJ1-3|NA|TRBV14
ASSQDRGHRNTIY
>14|TRBJ2-7|NA|TRBV6-2/TRBV6-3
ASSSSDYRGAYEQY
>12|TRBJ2-7|NA|TRBV6-5
ASSRKTGTYEQY
>10|TRBJ2-7|NA|TRBV6-2/TRBV6-3
ASSFSSYEQY